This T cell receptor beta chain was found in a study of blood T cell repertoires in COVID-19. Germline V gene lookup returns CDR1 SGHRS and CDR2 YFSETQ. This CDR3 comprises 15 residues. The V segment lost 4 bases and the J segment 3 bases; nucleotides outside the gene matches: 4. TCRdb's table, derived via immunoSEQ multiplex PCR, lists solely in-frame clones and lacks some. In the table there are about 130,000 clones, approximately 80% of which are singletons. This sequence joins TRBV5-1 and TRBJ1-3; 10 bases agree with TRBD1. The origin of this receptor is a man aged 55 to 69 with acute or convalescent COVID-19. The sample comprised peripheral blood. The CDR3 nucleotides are TGCGCCAGCAGCCGAGGACAGGGGGGTGGAAACACCATATATTTT. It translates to CASSRGQGGGNTIYF.